Listed here are 14 T cell receptor beta chains from one sample, sequenced in a study of low-dose radiotherapy and immunotherapy resistance in tumors. Time point described: before trial treatment. Alpha- and beta-chain coverage of first-strand cDNA came from TRAV- and TRBV-specific primers. TCRs were amplified for 15 to 20 PCR cycles with a constant-region primer and V-primer adapter. TCRdb re-called the reads through MiXCR, storing one row per CDR3 protein. The sample lists around 99,000 distinct CDR3 sequences, 9% to 9.5% occurring once. The sample in question was PBMCs, obtained before treatment. Receptors were obtained from a male donor with prostate cancer.

This clonotype was counted many times. The genes are TRBV7-2 and TRBJ2-7, with TRBD1 as a possible D gene (5 bases). V shed 5 bases and J shed 2 bases, with 13 bases lying between them. CDR1 SGHTA and CDR2 FQGNSA come from the germline V gene. The CDR3 runs to 14 residues. CDR3 in DNA: TGTGCCAGCAGCCCCGGAGACAGACCCTACGAGCAGTACTTC. Amino acids: CASSPGDRPYEQYF.

This clonotype has ten or more counts. The chain carries TRBV28 and TRBJ1-2, with 7 bases matching TRBD1. With 7 bases clipped from V and 5 bases from J, the junction kept 4 bases outside the gene matches. CDR1 and CDR2 (germline): MDHEN, SYDVKM. The CDR3 has 12 residues. The CDR3 DNA reads TGTGCCAGCACGACAGGGAGGTATGGCTACACCTTC. It encodes CASTTGRYGYTF.

This clonotype came up many times. The chain joins TRBV6-2 or TRBV6-3 to TRBJ1-1, with TRBD1 matching 8 bases. From germline, CDR1 is MNHEY and CDR2 SVGEGT. This CDR3 comprises 13 residues. V lost 9 bases to trimming and J lost 3 bases; unmatched junction nucleotides: 6. The CDR3 protein is CASRTGSYTEAFF. The CDR3 nucleotides are TGTGCCAGTCGGACAGGGAGTTACACTGAAGCTTTCTTT.

This clonotype showed up many times. The chain employs TRBV6-6 and TRBJ2-2; D ambiguous. V gave up 0 bases and J gave up 1 base, with 9 bases separating them. The length of the CDR3 is 16 residues. Germline CDR1 MNHNY, CDR2 SVGAGI (reference sequence). The CDR3 nucleotides read TGTGCCAGCAGTTACTCGCGACAAATGAACACCGGGGAGCTGTTTTTT. As protein: CASSYSRQMNTGELFF.

The CDR3 DNA sequence: TGTGCCTGGTGCTGGAGCCTCGGGGAGCTGTTTTTT. It codes for CAWCWSLGELFF. The chain uses TRBV30 and TRBJ2-2; unclear D gene. Germline lookup yields CDR1 GTSNPN and CDR2 SVGIG (reference sequence). V dropped 5 bases and J dropped 7 bases, with 11 bases sitting between them. The CDR3 covers 12 residues.

This clonotype has at least ten counts. The rearrangement uses TRBV7-9 and TRBJ1-5; 9 nucleotides match TRBD1. This CDR3 is 15 amino acids long. The ends lost 5 bases at V and 4 bases at J; junction bases unmatched: 6. The germline gives CDR1 SEHNR, CDR2 FQNEAQ (reference sequence). CDR3: CASSLGTGRNQPQHF. DNA for the CDR3: TGTGCCAGCAGCCTCGGGACAGGGAGAAATCAGCCCCAGCATTTT.

This sequence joins TRBV2 and TRBJ2-7, with D unresolved. V lost 8 bases and J 3 bases, leaving 8 bases between the germline ends. The CDR3 covers 11 residues. The germline CDR1 and CDR2 sequences are SNHLY and FYNNEI. The CDR3, as DNA: TGTGCCAGCGACTCCCACTACGAGCAGTACTTC. Its protein is CASDSHYEQYF.

This clonotype came up a few times. The chain carries TRBV28 and TRBJ2-1; D possibly matches TRBD1 or TRBD2 (5 bases each). This CDR3 has 15 amino acids. Trimming took off 3 bases at V and 8 bases at J, with 17 bases between the two ends. Per germline, CDR1 MDHEN and CDR2 SYDVKM. The CDR3 DNA is TGTGCCAGCAGTTTGGGGCGGAGGCGTAGGGATGAGCAGTTCTTC. Translated: CASSLGRRRRDEQFF. The full variable domain, in which reference TRBV28 and TRBJ2-1 provide the parts outside the CDR3, is DVKVTQSSRYLVKRTGEKVFLECVQDMDHENMFWYRQDPGLGLRLIYFSYDVKMKEKGDIPEGYSVSREKKERFSLILESASTNQTSMYLCASSLGRRRRDEQFFGPGTRLTVL.

This clonotype has a count of ten or more. This rearrangement joins TRBV6-5 to TRBJ1-5; possibly TRBD1 for D (6 bases). The V gene lost 6 bases and the J gene lost 0 bases, with 18 bases spanning the gap. Germline V gene lookup returns CDR1 MNHEY and CDR2 SVGAGI. The CDR3 runs 17 residues. The CDR3 DNA reads TGTGCCAGCAGGTCCAGGGGCACCACTTATAGCAATCAGCCCCAGCATTTT. Amino acid sequence: CASRSRGTTYSNQPQHF.

Ten or more counts support this clonotype. The rearrangement uses TRBV23-1 and TRBJ1-6; D is possibly TRBD1 (6 bases). TRBV23-1 is sorted into the ORF group, with uncertain function. CDR3 size: 15 residues. V lost 1 base and J lost 11, with 15 bases in between. The CDR3 here is CASSQCRQANPPLHF. The CDR3 DNA reads TGCGCCAGCAGTCAATGTAGACAGGCGAATCCACCCCTCCACTTT.

In its sample, this clonotype was seen many times. The gene calls are TRBV15 and TRBJ2-1; 9 bases map to TRBD2. CDR1 is LNHNV and CDR2 is YYDKDF in the germline V gene (reference sequence). The CDR3 totals 15 residues. V was clipped by 0 bases and J by 5 bases; unmatched bases: 2. The CDR3 protein is CATSREAGGNNEQFF. In DNA form, the CDR3 reads TGTGCCACCAGCAGAGAGGCGGGAGGGAACAATGAGCAGTTCTTC.

This clonotype came up many times. CDR3 in amino acids: CSVEKTGNAEAFF. CDR3 bases: TGCAGCGTTGAGAAGACAGGGAATGCTGAAGCTTTCTTT. This sequence joins TRBV29-1 and TRBJ1-1, with TRBD1 identical over 7 bases. This CDR3 has 13 residues. V lost 3 bases to trimming and J lost 6 bases; unmatched junction nucleotides: 7. Germline V gene data show CDR1 as SQVTM and CDR2 as ANQGSEA.

In this sample, this clonotype turned up many times. The V and J genes are TRBV6-6 and TRBJ1-1; possibly TRBD1 for D (5 bases). The length of the CDR3 is 13 residues. Between the trimmed V and J ends, which lost 5 bases and 4 bases, there was a span of 11 bases. CDR1 MNHNY and CDR2 SVGAGI come from the germline V gene (reference sequence). The CDR3 nucleotides read TGTGCCAGCAGTACCAGGGTCGGCACTGAAGCTTTCTTT. Translated, it gives CASSTRVGTEAFF.

This clonotype came up many times. J is TRBJ1-2 and V is TRBV5-1; TRBD1 matches at 8 bases. The junction had 10 bases not matched to a gene; V was cut back by 3 bases and J by 0 bases. Per the germline V gene, CDR1 is SGHRS and CDR2 is YFSETQ. This CDR3 has 17 amino acids. CDR3 in DNA: TGCGCCAGCAGCTCGTCAGGGGGCGCGGGGTCTAACTATGGCTACACCTTC. Residues: CASSSSGGAGSNYGYTF.